This TCR beta chain was documented in a study of T cells in Graves' hyperthyroidism and ophthalmopathy. There are many counts of this clonotype. What it recognizes is unknown. The blood specimen was taken at initial hyperthyroidism diagnosis, before any ophthalmopathy symptoms. Overall study results and limits: Researchers found most expanded thyroid clonotypes above 0.001 in blood as well.

V dropped 0 bases and J dropped 8 bases, with 5 bases sitting between them. The CDR3 is made up of 12 amino acids. Looked up from germline, CDR1 is MNHEY and CDR2 is SMNVEV (reference sequence). Regions amplified from RNA transcripts were the TCR beta CDR3 regions. Researchers ran a first-round RT-PCR on the TCR CDR3 using the HTBI primer set. A single record per CDR3 protein comes from TCRdb applying MiXCR to the multiplex PCR reads. The sample carries 350,000 to 450,000 distinct CDR3 sequences, about 18% recorded once. Specimen: blood. The chain has TRBV27 and TRBJ2-1, with no clear D. The receptor comes from a woman aged 30 to 39 with Graves' hyperthyroidism that later progressed to Graves' ophthalmopathy. CDR3 sequence: CASSLSGDEQFF. In DNA, the CDR3 is TGTGCCAGCAGTTTATCGGGTGATGAGCAGTTCTTC.